The clone carrying this T cell receptor beta chain was seen only once. Sequencing used immunoSEQ multiplex PCR; TCRdb keeps in-frame clones, though not all of them. This sample has roughly 68,000 clones, with just over 90% found just once. From germline, CDR1 is LNHDA and CDR2 SQIVND (reference sequence). V was shortened by 0 bases and J by 0 bases, with 10 bases between the two germline ends. CDR3 size: 16 residues. The sequence was obtained from a man between 40 and 49 years old with rheumatoid arthritis. This chain joins TRBV19 and TRBJ2-3; D is possibly TRBD1 (5 bases). Sequences were obtained from PBMCs. CDR3 region: CASSIEGQLSTDTQYF. In DNA, the CDR3 is TGTGCCAGTAGTATAGAGGGGCAGCTGAGCACAGATACGCAGTATTTT.